The 16 T cell receptor beta chains below come from one sample, sequenced in a study of blood T cell repertoires in COVID-19. Assay: immunoSEQ multiplex PCR; the TCRdb copy retains only in-frame clones and omits some. This table holds some 200,000 clones, around three quarters found once. The sample taken for sequencing was peripheral blood. The receptors here all came from a woman between 65 and 79 years old with acute or convalescent COVID-19.

The chain combines TRBV7-3 with TRBJ2-4, with a possible D match to TRBD1 (5 bases). Germline lookup yields CDR1 SGHTA and CDR2 FQGTGA. The CDR3 sequence is 19 residues long. V lost 2 bases and J lost 6, with 26 bases in between. The CDR3 coding sequence is TGTGCCAGCAGCTTACAAGCGAGCCCGAGTCTTAGGGGTCGAAACATTCAGTACTTC. Residues: CASSLQASPSLRGRNIQYF.

The chain is built from TRBV24-1 and TRBJ2-3; 8 nucleotides line up with TRBD1. The CDR3 is made up of 18 amino acids. After removal of 1 base from V and 4 bases from J, the junction contained 12 bases not matched to a gene. Germline CDR1 and CDR2: KGHDR and SFDVKD. The DNA of the CDR3 is TGTGCCACCAGTGATTTCGTGGGTTTAGGACAGGGTTCAGATACGCAGTATTTT. The encoded protein is CATSDFVGLGQGSDTQYF.

The CDR3 DNA reads TGTGCCAGCAGCCAAGATCGCGCCGGGGAGCTGTTTTTT. Its protein is CASSQDRAGELFF. The rearrangement joins TRBV3-1 (or the pseudogene TRBV3-2) to TRBJ2-2, with D uncertain. Trimming removed 0 bases from V and 6 bases from J, with 5 bases in between. This CDR3 contains 13 residues. Germline assignment: CDR1 LGHDT and CDR2 YNNKEL (reference sequence).

J is TRBJ2-5 and V is TRBV19, with D perhaps matching TRBD1 (5 bases). Germline V gives CDR1 LNHDA, CDR2 SQIVND (reference sequence). This CDR3 contains 13 residues. Trimming removed 3 bases from V and 3 bases from J, with 8 bases in between. The CDR3 DNA reads TGTGCCAGTAGTATTGGGGCGAAAGAGACCCAGTACTTC. It is translated as CASSIGAKETQYF.

The chain employs TRBV29-1 and TRBJ2-7; 9 bases fit TRBD1. From germline, CDR1 is SQVTM and CDR2 ANQGSEA. This CDR3 has 14 residues. The junction had 11 bases not matched to a gene; V was cut back by 5 bases and J by 6 bases. CDR3 residues: CSVKARTDRGEQYF. CDR3 DNA: TGCAGCGTTAAGGCTCGGACGGACAGGGGCGAGCAGTACTTC.

This clone has only one observation. Other DNA sequences of this sample code for an identical CDR3. V gene TRBV27 combines with J gene TRBJ1-2, with D perhaps TRBD1 (6 bases). Trimming left V 2 bases short and J 4 bases short, with 8 bases between. CDR3 length: 13 amino acids. Germline values: CDR1 MNHEY, CDR2 SMNVEV (reference sequence). The chain's CDR3 is CASSLRGGYGYTF. CDR3 nucleotides: TGTGCCAGCAGTTTAAGAGGGGGCTATGGCTACACCTTC.

On this clone itself: Other nucleotide sequences in the sample specify the same CDR3. This chain links TRBV9 with TRBJ1-2; 8 bases are shared with TRBD1. V shed 3 bases, J shed 6 bases, and the junction held 13 bases outside the gene matches. The CDR3 is 16 amino acids. Per germline, CDR1 SGDLS and CDR2 YYNGEE. The CDR3 loop is CASSERTGRAGDGYTF. The CDR3 DNA reads as TGTGCCAGCAGCGAACGGACAGGGCGGGCGGGGGATGGCTACACCTTC.

The chain employs TRBV5-1 and TRBJ2-3, with 9 nucleotides matching TRBD2. CDR3 length equals 17 residues. J was trimmed by 5 bases and V by 7 bases; bases with no gene match: 17. Germline V gene sequence: CDR1 SGHRS, CDR2 YFSETQ. CDR3: CASESTPSGASGDTQYF. CDR3 nucleotide sequence: TGCGCCAGCGAATCCACCCCTAGCGGGGCCTCAGGAGATACGCAGTATTTT.

This chain links TRBV12-3 or TRBV12-4 with TRBJ2-3, with 10 bases aligning to TRBD1. The CDR3 totals 13 residues. Losses at the gene ends were 7 bases for V and 13 bases for J; bases not matched to a gene: 11. Here the CDR3 reads CASTDSPGTGEYF. CDR3 coding DNA: TGTGCCAGCACCGACTCCCCCGGGACAGGGGAGTATTTT.

The chain links TRBV14 to TRBJ2-3; TRBD2 is a possible D gene (6 bases). Germline CDR1 reads SGHDN; CDR2 reads FVKESK. Trimming removed 1 base from V and 4 bases from J, with 12 bases in between. The length of the CDR3 is 15 residues. The CDR3: CASSQVLASADTQYF. In nucleotides, the CDR3 is TGTGCCAGCAGCCAAGTTCTAGCGAGCGCAGATACGCAGTATTTT.

The chain carries TRBV6-5 and TRBJ1-3, with TRBD1 matching 7 bases. Germline CDR1 and CDR2: MNHEY and SVGAGI. The CDR3 totals 15 residues. V gave up 5 bases and J gave up 3 bases; unmatched junction bases: 7. The chain's CDR3 is CASSRDRDDGNTIYF. Here the CDR3 DNA reads TGTGCCAGCAGTCGTGACAGGGATGATGGAAACACCATATATTTT.

V and J are TRBV6-1 and TRBJ1-3; D might be TRBD1 (6 bases). The CDR3 runs 15 residues. Trimming cost V 0 bases and J 5 bases, with 11 bases left between them. Germline CDR1 and CDR2: MNHNS and SASEGT. CDR3 sequence (DNA): TGTGCCAGCAGTGAAGCGCTTCAGGGGAGAAACACCATATATTTT. Protein sequence: CASSEALQGRNTIYF.

This rearrangement joins TRBV11-2 to TRBJ1-1; TRBD1 agrees at 8 bases. Trimming removed 5 bases from V and 7 bases from J; junction bases left unmatched: 6. The germline V gene encodes CDR1 SGHAT and CDR2 FQNNGV. CDR3 length: 13 residues. Written as DNA, the CDR3 is TGTGCCAGCAGCCCACAGGGGGTGGGTGAAGCTTTCTTT. Encoded protein: CASSPQGVGEAFF.

The rearrangement uses TRBV3-1 (or the pseudogene TRBV3-2) and TRBJ2-1; 12 bases map to TRBD2. Germline-derived CDR1 and CDR2 are LGHDT and YNNKEL (reference sequence). Losses at the gene ends were 2 bases for V and 8 bases for J; bases not matched to a gene: 22. The CDR3 is 21 amino acids. The CDR3 loop is CASSQKTGPGTSGLTLHEQFF. CDR3 sequence (DNA): TGTGCCAGCAGCCAAAAGACGGGCCCCGGGACTAGCGGGTTAACCCTACATGAGCAGTTCTTC.

V and J are TRBV9 and TRBJ2-2; tentative D call: TRBD1 (6 bases). Trimming cost V 3 bases and J 0 bases, with 9 bases left between them. The germline V gene encodes CDR1 SGDLS and CDR2 YYNGEE. The CDR3 is 15 amino acids. The CDR3 nucleotides are TGTGCCAGCAGCGGGACAGCTACGAACACCGGGGAGCTGTTTTTT. Protein: CASSGTATNTGELFF.

The J gene is TRBJ2-3, the V gene TRBV5-1; 8 bases line up with TRBD2. There are 16 residues in the CDR3. Germline assignment: CDR1 SGHRS and CDR2 YFSETQ. Losses at the gene ends were 0 bases for V and 2 bases for J; bases not matched to a gene: 5. Here the CDR3 reads CASSLATRGVTDTQYF. Written as DNA, the CDR3 is TGCGCCAGCAGCTTGGCGACGCGGGGGGTCACAGATACGCAGTATTTT.